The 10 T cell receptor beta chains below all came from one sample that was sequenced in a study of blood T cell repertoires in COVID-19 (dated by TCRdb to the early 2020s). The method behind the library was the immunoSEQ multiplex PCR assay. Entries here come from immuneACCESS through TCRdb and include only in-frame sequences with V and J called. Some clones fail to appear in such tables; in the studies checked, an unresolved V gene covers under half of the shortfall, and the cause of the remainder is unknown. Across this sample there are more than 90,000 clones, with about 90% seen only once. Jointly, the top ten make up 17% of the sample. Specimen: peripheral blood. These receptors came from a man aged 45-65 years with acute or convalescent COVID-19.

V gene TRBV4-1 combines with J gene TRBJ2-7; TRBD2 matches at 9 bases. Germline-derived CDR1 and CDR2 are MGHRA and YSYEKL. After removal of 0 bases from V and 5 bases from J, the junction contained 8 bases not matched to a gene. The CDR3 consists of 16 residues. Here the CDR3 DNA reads TGCGCCAGCAGCCAAGATGCGGCGGGGGGGCTCGACGAGCAGTACTTC. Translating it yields CASSQDAAGGLDEQYF.

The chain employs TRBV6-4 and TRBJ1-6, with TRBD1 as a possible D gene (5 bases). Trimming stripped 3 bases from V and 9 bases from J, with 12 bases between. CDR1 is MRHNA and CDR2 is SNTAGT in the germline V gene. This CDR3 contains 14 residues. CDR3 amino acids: CASSEGAYGSPLHF. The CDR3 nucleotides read TGTGCCAGCAGTGAAGGGGCATACGGTTCACCCCTCCACTTT.

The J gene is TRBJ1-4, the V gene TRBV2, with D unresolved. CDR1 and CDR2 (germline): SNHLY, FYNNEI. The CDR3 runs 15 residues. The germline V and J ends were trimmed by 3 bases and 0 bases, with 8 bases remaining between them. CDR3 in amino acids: CASSERSPTNEKLFF. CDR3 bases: TGTGCCAGCAGTGAGAGGAGCCCAACTAATGAAAAACTGTTTTTT.

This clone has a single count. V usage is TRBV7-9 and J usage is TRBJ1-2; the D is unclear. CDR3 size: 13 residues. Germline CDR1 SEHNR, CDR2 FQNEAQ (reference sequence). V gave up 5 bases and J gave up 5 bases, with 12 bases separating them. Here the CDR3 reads CASSLGERYGYTF. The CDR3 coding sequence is TGTGCCAGCAGCCTTGGTGAGAGGTATGGCTACACCTTC.

CDR3 bases: TGTGCCAGCAGCATCAGACAGGGGGCAGGAGATGGCTACACCTTC. Its protein product is CASSIRQGAGDGYTF. This chain connects TRBV7-2 to TRBJ1-2; 10 nucleotides line up with TRBD1. Germline V gives CDR1 SGHTA, CDR2 FQGNSA. Trimming cost V 5 bases and J 6 bases; bases outside gene matches: 9. The CDR3 is 15 amino acids.

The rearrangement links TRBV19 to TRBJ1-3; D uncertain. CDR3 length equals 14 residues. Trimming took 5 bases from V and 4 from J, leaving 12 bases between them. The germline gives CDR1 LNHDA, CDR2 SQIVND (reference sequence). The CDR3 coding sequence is TGTGCCAGTAGTCCGGCGGGCCTCGGAAACACCATATATTTT. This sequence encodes CASSPAGLGNTIYF.

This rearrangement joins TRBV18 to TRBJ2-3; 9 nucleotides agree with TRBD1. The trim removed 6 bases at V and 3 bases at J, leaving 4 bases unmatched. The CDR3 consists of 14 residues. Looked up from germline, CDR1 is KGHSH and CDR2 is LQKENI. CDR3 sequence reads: CASSHDRGTDTQYF. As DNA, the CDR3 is TGTGCCAGCTCCCACGACAGGGGGACAGATACGCAGTATTTT.

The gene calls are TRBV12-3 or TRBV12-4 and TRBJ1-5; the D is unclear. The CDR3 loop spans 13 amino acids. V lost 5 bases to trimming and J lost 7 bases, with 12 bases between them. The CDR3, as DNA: TGTGCCAGCAGTCCCAAAGGGAGACAGCCCCAGCATTTT. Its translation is CASSPKGRQPQHF.

The DNA for the CDR3 is TGTGCCAGCAGCTTGGGATTCGTTGGGGGCAACGGGGCCAACGTCCTGACTTTC. Translation gives CASSLGFVGGNGANVLTF. V is TRBV5-5 and J is TRBJ2-6, with D maybe TRBD1 (6 bases). Germline CDR1 and CDR2: SGHKS and YYEKEE (reference sequence). V shed 0 bases and J shed 4 bases, with 17 bases lying between them. The CDR3 totals 18 residues.

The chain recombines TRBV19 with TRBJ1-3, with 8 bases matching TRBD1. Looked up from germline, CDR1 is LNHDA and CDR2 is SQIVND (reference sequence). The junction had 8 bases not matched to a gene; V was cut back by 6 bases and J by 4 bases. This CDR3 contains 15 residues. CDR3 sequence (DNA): TGTGCCAGTAGGGCAGGGGGCGCAGGAGGAAACACCATATATTTT. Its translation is CASRAGGAGGNTIYF. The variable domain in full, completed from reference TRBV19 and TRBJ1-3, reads DGGITQSPKYLFRKEGQNVTLSCEQNLNHDAMYWYRQDPGQGLRLIYYSQIVNDFQKGDIAEGYSVSREKKESFPLTVTSAQKNPTAFYLCASRAGGAGGNTIYFGEGSWLTVV.